These T cell receptor beta chains were read from a single sample in a study of cytomegalovirus exposure and HLA in healthy donors. Clones were read by immunoSEQ multiplex PCR, and TCRdb kept only the in-frame ones, dropping some. This table has about 130,000 clones, over 70% appearing once. Sequencing was performed on PBMCs. The receptor set was obtained from a woman aged 40 to 55 in good health and CMV-seronegative. The CDR3 runs from the conserved cysteine through the conserved F or W. The D gene is left open where the match is weak. Part of the rows lack a size; the others show once, few, many or a class for expanded clones.

j_call | clone_size | v_call | d_call | cdr3_aa | cdr3_nt
TRBJ2-7 | NA | TRBV18 | NA | CASSPGQNEQYF | TGTGCCAGCTCGCCTGGACAGAACGAGCAGTACTTC
TRBJ2-7 | NA | TRBV27 | TRBD1 | CASRGGAGGLYEQYF | TGTGCCAGCAGAGGTGGGGCAGGGGGTCTCTACGAGCAGTACTTC
TRBJ1-2 | few | TRBV4-3 | NA | CASSQKTGYGGAYGYTF | TGCGCCAGCAGCCAAAAGACGGGATATGGCGGGGCGTATGGCTACACCTTC
TRBJ2-3 | NA | TRBV15 | TRBD2 | CATSRDIAGTSTDTQYF | TGTGCCACCAGCAGGGATATAGCGGGAACTAGCACAGATACGCAGTATTTT
TRBJ1-6 | NA | TRBV6-5 | TRBD1 | CASSYGTGNSPLHF | TGTGCCAGCAGTTACGGGACAGGGAATTCACCCCTCCACTTT
TRBJ1-2 | NA | TRBV27 | NA | CASSSALRGGYTF | TGTGCCAGCAGCTCAGCCCTAAGAGGAGGCTACACCTTC
TRBJ2-1 | few | TRBV7-8 | TRBD2 | CASSPGTSGRANEQFF | TGTGCCAGCAGCCCCGGGACTAGCGGGAGGGCCAATGAGCAGTTCTTC
TRBJ1-2 | NA | TRBV28 | TRBD1 | CASTASDRDGFGYTF | TGTGCCAGCACGGCCTCGGACAGGGACGGGTTTGGCTACACCTTC
TRBJ1-2 | NA | TRBV4-3 | TRBD1 | CASSQDRQGNYGYTF | TGCGCCAGCAGCCAAGATAGACAGGGGAACTATGGCTACACCTTC
TRBJ1-5 | many | TRBV5-6 | TRBD1 | CASSRQGEQPQHF | TGTGCCAGCAGTAGACAGGGTGAACAGCCCCAGCATTTT
TRBJ2-1 | NA | TRBV29-1 | TRBD2 | CSVEGGVGQFF | TGCAGCGTTGAGGGAGGGGTTGGGCAGTTCTTC
TRBJ1-3 | once | TRBV18 | TRBD1 | CASTPGQGQSSGNTIYF | TGTGCCAGCACCCCAGGACAGGGGCAGAGCTCTGGAAACACCATATATTTT
TRBJ1-2 | NA | TRBV4-1 | NA | CASSQRQDSYGYTF | TGCGCCAGCAGCCAAAGGCAGGACAGCTATGGCTACACCTTC